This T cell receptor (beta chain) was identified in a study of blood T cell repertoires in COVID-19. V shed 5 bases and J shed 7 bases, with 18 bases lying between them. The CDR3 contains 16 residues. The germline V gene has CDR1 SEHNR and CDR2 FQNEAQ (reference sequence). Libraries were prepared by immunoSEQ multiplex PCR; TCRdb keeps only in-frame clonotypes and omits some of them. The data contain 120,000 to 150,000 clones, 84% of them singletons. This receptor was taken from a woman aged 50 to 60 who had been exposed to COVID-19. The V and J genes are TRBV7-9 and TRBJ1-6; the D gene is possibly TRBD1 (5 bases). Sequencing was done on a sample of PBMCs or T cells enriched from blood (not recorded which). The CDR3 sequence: CASSPRASRENSPLHF. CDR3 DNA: TGTGCCAGCAGCCCCAGGGCTTCCCGTGAGAATTCACCCCTCCACTTT.